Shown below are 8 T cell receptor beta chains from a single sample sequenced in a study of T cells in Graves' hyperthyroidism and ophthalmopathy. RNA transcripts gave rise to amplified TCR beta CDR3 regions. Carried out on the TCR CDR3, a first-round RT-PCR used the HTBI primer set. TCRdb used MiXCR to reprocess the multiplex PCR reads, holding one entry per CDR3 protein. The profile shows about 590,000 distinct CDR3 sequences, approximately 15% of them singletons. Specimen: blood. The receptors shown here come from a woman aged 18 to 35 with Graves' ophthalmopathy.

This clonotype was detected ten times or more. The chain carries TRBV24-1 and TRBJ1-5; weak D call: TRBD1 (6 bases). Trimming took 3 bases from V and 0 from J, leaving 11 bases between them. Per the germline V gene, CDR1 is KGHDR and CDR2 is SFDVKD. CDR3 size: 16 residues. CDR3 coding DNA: TGTGCCACCAGTGATCAACAGGGTGGTAGCAATCAGCCCCAGCATTTT. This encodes CATSDQQGGSNQPQHF.

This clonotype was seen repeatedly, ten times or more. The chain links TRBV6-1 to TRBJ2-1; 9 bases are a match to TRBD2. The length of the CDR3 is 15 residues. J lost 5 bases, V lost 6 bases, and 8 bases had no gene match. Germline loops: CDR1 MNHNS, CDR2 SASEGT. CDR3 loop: CASSRGGVINNEQFF. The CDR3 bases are TGTGCCAGCAGCCGCGGGGGGGTTATTAACAATGAGCAGTTCTTC.

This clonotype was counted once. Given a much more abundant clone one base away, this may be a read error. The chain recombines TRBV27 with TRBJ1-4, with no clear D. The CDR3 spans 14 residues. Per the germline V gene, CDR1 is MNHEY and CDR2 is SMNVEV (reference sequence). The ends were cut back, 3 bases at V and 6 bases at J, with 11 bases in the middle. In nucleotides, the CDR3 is TGTGCCAGCAGTTTCGGCAGTCCAGATGAAAAACTGTTTTTT. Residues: CASSFGSPDEKLFF.

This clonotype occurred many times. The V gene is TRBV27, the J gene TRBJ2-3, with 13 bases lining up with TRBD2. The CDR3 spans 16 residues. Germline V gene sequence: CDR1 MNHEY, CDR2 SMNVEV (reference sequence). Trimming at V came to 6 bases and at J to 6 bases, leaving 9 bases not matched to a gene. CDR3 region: CASSLLAGGRSDTQYF. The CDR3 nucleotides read TGTGCCAGCAGCCTACTAGCGGGAGGGCGTTCGGATACGCAGTATTTT.

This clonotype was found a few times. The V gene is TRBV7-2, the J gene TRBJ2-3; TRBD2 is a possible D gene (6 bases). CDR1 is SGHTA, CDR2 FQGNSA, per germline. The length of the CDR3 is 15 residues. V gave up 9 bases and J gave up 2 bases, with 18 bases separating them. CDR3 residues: CASSKPGLHTDTQYF. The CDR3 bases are TGTGCCAGTAGTAAGCCGGGACTCCACACAGATACGCAGTATTTT.

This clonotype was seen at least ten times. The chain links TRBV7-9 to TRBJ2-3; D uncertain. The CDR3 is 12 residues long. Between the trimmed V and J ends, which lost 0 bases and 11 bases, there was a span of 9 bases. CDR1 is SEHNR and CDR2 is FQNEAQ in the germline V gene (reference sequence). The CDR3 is CASSLARPWQYF. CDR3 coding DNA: TGTGCCAGCAGCTTAGCGCGCCCGTGGCAGTATTTT. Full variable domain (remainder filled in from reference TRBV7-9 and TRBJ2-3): DTGVSQNPRHKITKRGQNVTFRCDPISEHNRLYWYRQTLGQGPEFLTYFQNEAQLEKSRLLSDRFSAERPKGSFSTLEIQRTEQGDSAMYLCASSLARPWQYFGPGTRLTVL.

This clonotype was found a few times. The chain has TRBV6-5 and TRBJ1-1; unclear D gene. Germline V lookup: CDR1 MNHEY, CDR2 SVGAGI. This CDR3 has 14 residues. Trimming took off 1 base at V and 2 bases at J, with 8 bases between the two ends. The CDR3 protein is CASSYLGRNTEAFF. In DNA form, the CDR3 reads TGTGCCAGCAGTTACTTAGGGAGAAACACTGAAGCTTTCTTT.

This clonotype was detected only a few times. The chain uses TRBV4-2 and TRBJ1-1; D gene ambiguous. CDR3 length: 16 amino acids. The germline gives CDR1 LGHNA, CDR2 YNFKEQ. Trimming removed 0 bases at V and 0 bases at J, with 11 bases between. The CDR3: CASSQEASRMNTEAFF. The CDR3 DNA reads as TGTGCCAGCAGCCAAGAGGCTAGCCGCATGAACACTGAAGCTTTCTTT.